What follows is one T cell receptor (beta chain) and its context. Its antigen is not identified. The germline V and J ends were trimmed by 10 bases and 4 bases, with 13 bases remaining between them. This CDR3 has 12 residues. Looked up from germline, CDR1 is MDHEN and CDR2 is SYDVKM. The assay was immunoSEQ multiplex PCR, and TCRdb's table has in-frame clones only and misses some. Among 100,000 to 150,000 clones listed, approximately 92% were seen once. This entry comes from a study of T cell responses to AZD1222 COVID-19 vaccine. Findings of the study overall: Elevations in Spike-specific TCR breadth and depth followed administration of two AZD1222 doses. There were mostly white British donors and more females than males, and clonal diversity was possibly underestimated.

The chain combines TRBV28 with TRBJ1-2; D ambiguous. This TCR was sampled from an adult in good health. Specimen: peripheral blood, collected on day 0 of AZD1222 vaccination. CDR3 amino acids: CATLDGPYGYTF. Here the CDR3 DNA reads TGTGCCACCCTCGACGGACCCTATGGCTACACCTTC.